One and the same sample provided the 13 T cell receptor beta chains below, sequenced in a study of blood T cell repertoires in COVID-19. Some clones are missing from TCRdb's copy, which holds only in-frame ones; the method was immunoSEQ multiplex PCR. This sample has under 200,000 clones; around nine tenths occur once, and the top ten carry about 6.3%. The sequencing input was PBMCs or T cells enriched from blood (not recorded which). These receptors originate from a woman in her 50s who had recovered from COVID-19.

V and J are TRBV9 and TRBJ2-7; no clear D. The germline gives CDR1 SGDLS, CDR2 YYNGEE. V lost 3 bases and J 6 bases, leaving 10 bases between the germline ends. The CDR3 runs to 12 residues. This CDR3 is CASSADPGEQYF. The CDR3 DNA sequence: TGTGCCAGCAGCGCTGACCCGGGCGAGCAGTACTTC.

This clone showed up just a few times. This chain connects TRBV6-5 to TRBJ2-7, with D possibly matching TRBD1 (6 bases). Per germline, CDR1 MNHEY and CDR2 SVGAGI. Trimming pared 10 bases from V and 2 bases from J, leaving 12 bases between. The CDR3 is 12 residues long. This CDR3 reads CATSTGAYEQYF. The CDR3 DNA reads TGTGCCACTTCGACAGGAGCCTACGAGCAGTACTTC.

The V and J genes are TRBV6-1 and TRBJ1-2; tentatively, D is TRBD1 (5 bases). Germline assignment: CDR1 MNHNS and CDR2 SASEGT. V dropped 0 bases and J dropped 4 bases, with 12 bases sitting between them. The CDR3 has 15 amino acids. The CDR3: CASSEAVRVGYGYTF. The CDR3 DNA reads TGTGCCAGCAGTGAAGCAGTCAGGGTGGGCTATGGCTACACCTTC.

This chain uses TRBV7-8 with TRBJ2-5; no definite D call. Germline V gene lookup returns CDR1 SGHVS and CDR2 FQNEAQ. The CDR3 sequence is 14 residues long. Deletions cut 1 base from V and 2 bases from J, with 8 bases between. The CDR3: CASSLGTNQETQYF. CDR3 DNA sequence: TGTGCCAGCAGCTTAGGAACTAATCAAGAGACCCAGTACTTC. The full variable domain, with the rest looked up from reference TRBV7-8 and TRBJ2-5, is GAGVSQSPRYKVAKRGQDVALRCDPISGHVSLFWYQQALGQGPEFLTYFQNEAQLDKSGLPSDRFFAERPEGSVSTLKIQRTQQEDSAVYLCASSLGTNQETQYFGPGTRLLVL.

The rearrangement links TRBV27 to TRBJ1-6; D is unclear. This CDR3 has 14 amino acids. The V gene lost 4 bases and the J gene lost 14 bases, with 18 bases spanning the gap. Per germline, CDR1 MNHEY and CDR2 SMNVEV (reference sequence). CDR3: CASSSREARGSLHF. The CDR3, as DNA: TGTGCCAGCAGTTCCCGGGAGGCCCGAGGTTCCCTCCACTTT.

CDR3 protein: CASSLVGQGYTEAFF. CDR3 sequence (DNA): TGTGCCAGCAGCTTAGTGGGACAGGGATACACTGAAGCTTTCTTT. The chain is built from TRBV7-9 and TRBJ1-1; 9 bases are a match to TRBD1. The V and J ends lost 1 base and 3 bases, in that order; junction bases with no gene match: 3. The length of the CDR3 is 15 residues. Germline CDR1 reads SEHNR; CDR2 reads FQNEAQ (reference sequence).

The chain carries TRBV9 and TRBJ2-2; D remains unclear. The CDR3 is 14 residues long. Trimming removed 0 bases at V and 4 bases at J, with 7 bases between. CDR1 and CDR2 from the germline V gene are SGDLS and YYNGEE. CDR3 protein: CASSVARSTGELFF. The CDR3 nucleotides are TGTGCCAGCAGCGTAGCTAGGTCCACCGGGGAGCTGTTTTTT.

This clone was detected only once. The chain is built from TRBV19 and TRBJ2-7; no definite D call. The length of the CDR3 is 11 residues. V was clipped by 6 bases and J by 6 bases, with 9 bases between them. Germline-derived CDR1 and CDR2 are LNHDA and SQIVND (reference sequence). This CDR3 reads CASSLGLEQYF. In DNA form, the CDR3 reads TGTGCCAGTAGCCTTGGCCTCGAGCAGTACTTC.

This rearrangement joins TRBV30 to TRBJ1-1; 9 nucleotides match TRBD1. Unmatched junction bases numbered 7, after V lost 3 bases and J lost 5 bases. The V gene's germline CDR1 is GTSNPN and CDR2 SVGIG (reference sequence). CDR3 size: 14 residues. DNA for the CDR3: TGTGCCTGGAGCCTAAACAGGGGGCGGACTGAAGCTTTCTTT. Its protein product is CAWSLNRGRTEAFF. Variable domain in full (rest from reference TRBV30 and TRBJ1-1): SQTIHQWPATLVQPVGSPLSLECTVEGTSNPNLYWYRQAAGRGLQLLFYSVGIGQISSEVPQNLSASRPQDRQFILSSKKLLLSDSGFYLCAWSLNRGRTEAFFGQGTRLTVV.

The CDR3 bases are TGTGCCAGCAGTTTCAACAGTGTCCCCCCCTATGGCTACACCTTC. This gives the protein CASSFNSVPPYGYTF. The chain links TRBV27 to TRBJ1-2; the D is unclear. The germline CDR1 and CDR2 sequences are MNHEY and SMNVEV (reference sequence). The CDR3 is made up of 15 amino acids. The V end was cut by 3 bases, the J end by 4 bases, with 15 bases between.

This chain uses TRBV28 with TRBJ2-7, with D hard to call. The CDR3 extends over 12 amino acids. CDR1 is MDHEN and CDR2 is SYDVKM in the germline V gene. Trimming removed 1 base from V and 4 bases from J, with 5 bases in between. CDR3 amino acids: CASSLSFYEQYF. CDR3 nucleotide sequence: TGTGCCAGCAGTTTATCCTTTTACGAGCAGTACTTC.

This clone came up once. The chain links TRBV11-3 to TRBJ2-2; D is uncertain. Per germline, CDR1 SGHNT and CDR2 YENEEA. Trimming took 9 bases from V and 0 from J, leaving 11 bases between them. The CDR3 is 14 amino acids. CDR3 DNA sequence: TGTGCCAGTAGTTTCATGACGAACACCGGGGAGCTGTTTTTT. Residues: CASSFMTNTGELFF.

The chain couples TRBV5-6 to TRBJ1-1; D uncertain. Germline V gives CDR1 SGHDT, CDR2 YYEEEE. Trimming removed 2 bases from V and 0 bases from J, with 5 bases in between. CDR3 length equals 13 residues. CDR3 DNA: TGTGCCAGCAGCTTTGGCCTGAACACTGAAGCTTTCTTT. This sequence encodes CASSFGLNTEAFF.